The 18 T cell receptor beta chains in this list originate from one sample, sequenced in a study of T cell changes during pregnancy in multiple sclerosis (dated by TCRdb to between 2017 and 2020). The library was obtained by the immunoSEQ multiplex PCR assay. TCRdb holds this immuneACCESS table with in-frame rearrangements only. Some clones are missing; in checked studies, unresolved V genes explain under half, and the rest has no known cause. Recorded for this sample are some 37,000 clones; roughly nine tenths of them occurred a single time. The ten largest clonotypes hold around 0.73% of the sample. Sequenced here: CD4+ T cells from peripheral blood mononuclear cells, sampled before pregnancy. These receptors originate from a female donor with multiple sclerosis, enrolled in a pregnancy study.

The V gene is TRBV6-6, the J gene TRBJ1-4, with a possible D match to TRBD1 (6 bases). The germline V gene has CDR1 MNHNY and CDR2 SVGAGI (reference sequence). V was cut by 4 bases and J by 9 bases, with 15 bases left in between. The CDR3 sequence is 14 residues long. The CDR3 spells CASSFAGEMKKLFF. CDR3 sequence (DNA): TGTGCCAGCAGTTTTGCAGGGGAAATGAAAAAACTGTTTTTT.

The gene calls are TRBV7-8 and TRBJ1-4; possible D gene TRBD1, 6 bases. The CDR3 has 15 amino acids. Germline loops: CDR1 SGHVS, CDR2 FQNEAQ. V lost 1 base to trimming and J lost 7 bases, with 13 bases between them. CDR3 nucleotides: TGTGCCAGCAGCTTAGACGGGGGGCGCCGTGAAAAACTGTTTTTT. Translation gives CASSLDGGRREKLFF.

The chain combines TRBV19 with TRBJ2-1; 14 nucleotides agree with TRBD2. Germline lookup yields CDR1 LNHDA and CDR2 SQIVND (reference sequence). Unmatched junction bases numbered 8, after V lost 3 bases and J lost 4 bases. The CDR3 contains 18 residues. In DNA form, the CDR3 reads TGTGCCAGTAGTATTGCGGAGGGACTAGCGGGAGTGTACAATGAGCAGTTCTTC. It codes for CASSIAEGLAGVYNEQFF. Full variable domain (missing parts from reference TRBV19 and TRBJ2-1): DGGITQSPKYLFRKEGQNVTLSCEQNLNHDAMYWYRQDPGQGLRLIYYSQIVNDFQKGDIAEGYSVSREKKESFPLTVTSAQKNPTAFYLCASSIAEGLAGVYNEQFFGPGTRLTVL.

CDR3 sequence reads: CASSFEGQSSSGANVLTF. The DNA of the CDR3 is TGTGCCAGCAGTTTTGAGGGACAGAGTTCCTCTGGGGCCAACGTCCTGACTTTC. The genes are TRBV2 and TRBJ2-6, with TRBD1 identical over 7 bases. Germline V gives CDR1 SNHLY, CDR2 FYNNEI. The CDR3 extends over 18 amino acids. Unmatched junction bases numbered 10, after V lost 5 bases and J lost 0 bases.

Remarks on this clone: Other DNA sequences from this sample encode an identical CDR3 as well. The V call is TRBV9, the J call TRBJ1-5; the D is unclear. The CDR3 is made up of 14 amino acids. The ends were cut back, 0 bases at V and 1 base at J, with 5 bases in the middle. Germline-derived CDR1 and CDR2 are SGDLS and YYNGEE. The CDR3 sequence: CASSVGGSNQPQHF. The CDR3, as DNA: TGTGCCAGCAGCGTAGGAGGCAGCAATCAGCCCCAGCATTTT.

This sequence joins TRBV6-5 and TRBJ2-5; 9 bases are a match to TRBD2. The CDR3 is 16 amino acids. From germline, CDR1 is MNHEY and CDR2 SVGAGI. V lost 2 bases to trimming and J lost 9 bases; unmatched junction nucleotides: 13. The CDR3 region has the DNA TGTGCCAGCAGTTACACTCCCGGAGCGGGAGGAGATTCCCAGTACTTC. This translates into CASSYTPGAGGDSQYF.

V and J are TRBV19 and TRBJ2-2; 13 bases fit TRBD2. The CDR3 has 18 residues. Per germline, CDR1 LNHDA and CDR2 SQIVND (reference sequence). The V segment lost 3 bases and the J segment 0 bases; nucleotides outside the gene matches: 4. In nucleotides, the CDR3 is TGTGCCAGTAGTATCCAACTAGCGGGAGGGCCGAACACCGGGGAGCTGTTTTTT. Residues: CASSIQLAGGPNTGELFF.

This chain uses TRBV7-2 with TRBJ1-2, with TRBD1 matching 8 bases. Trimming took 5 bases from V and 8 from J; bases not matched to a gene: 13. The CDR3 loop spans 15 amino acids. Germline CDR1 is SGHTA and CDR2 is FQGNSA. CDR3 protein: CASSGQTDRVGGYTF. Written as DNA, the CDR3 is TGTGCCAGCAGCGGACAAACGGACAGGGTGGGCGGCTACACCTTC.

This chain links TRBV5-1 with TRBJ2-7; 7 bases fit TRBD1. Per germline, CDR1 SGHRS and CDR2 YFSETQ. The J segment lost 2 bases and the V segment lost 5 bases, leaving 7 bases of the junction unmatched. The length of the CDR3 is 14 residues. The CDR3 coding sequence is TGCGCCAGCAGAACCGGGACAGTCGCCTACGAGCAGTACTTC. It is translated as CASRTGTVAYEQYF.

This chain joins TRBV19 and TRBJ2-2; possibly TRBD2 for D (7 bases). Deletions cut 5 bases from V and 4 bases from J, with 17 bases between. The CDR3 totals 16 residues. Germline CDR1 LNHDA, CDR2 SQIVND (reference sequence). The CDR3 loop reads CASSAGARAGTGELFF. In DNA, the CDR3 is TGTGCCAGTAGTGCGGGGGCGAGGGCTGGCACCGGGGAGCTGTTTTTT.

This chain connects TRBV11-1 to TRBJ1-3, with a tentative D call TRBD1 (5 bases). Trimming took off 3 bases at V and 2 bases at J, with 17 bases between the two ends. The germline CDR1 and CDR2 sequences are SGHAT and FQDESV (reference sequence). The CDR3 runs to 17 residues. In DNA, the CDR3 is TGTGCCAGCAGCTTCACGGAGGGGCTTTTCACTGGAAACACCATATATTTT. It is translated as CASSFTEGLFTGNTIYF.

This chain uses TRBV5-1 with TRBJ1-1, with 7 bases matching TRBD1. From germline, CDR1 is SGHRS and CDR2 YFSETQ. This CDR3 has 15 amino acids. V shed 7 bases, J shed 2 bases, and the junction held 11 bases outside the gene matches. The CDR3 reads CASGRAGGGNTEAFF. For the CDR3, the DNA is TGCGCCAGCGGGCGTGCAGGGGGAGGAAACACTGAAGCTTTCTTT.

The chain links TRBV6-6 to TRBJ2-1; D perhaps matches TRBD1 (5 bases). The ends were cut back, 10 bases at V and 7 bases at J, with 14 bases in the middle. In germline, CDR1 is MNHNY, CDR2 SVGAGI (reference sequence). This CDR3 is 12 amino acids long. The CDR3 DNA reads as TGTGCCATAGGGTTACCAGGGAATGAGCAGTTCTTC. Its protein product is CAIGLPGNEQFF.

This chain links TRBV11-2 with TRBJ1-4; a weak D match, TRBD1 (5 bases). Trimming pared 1 base from V and 7 bases from J, leaving 10 bases between. The CDR3 is made up of 14 amino acids. CDR1 is SGHAT, CDR2 FQNNGV, per germline. The CDR3: CASSLGGVGEKLFF. The DNA for the CDR3 is TGTGCCAGCAGCTTAGGGGGCGTTGGTGAAAAACTGTTTTTT.

This sequence joins TRBV27 and TRBJ1-3; perhaps TRBD1 as D (5 bases). Trimming pared 3 bases from V and 4 bases from J, leaving 13 bases between. This CDR3 comprises 15 residues. Germline V gene data show CDR1 as MNHEY and CDR2 as SMNVEV (reference sequence). The CDR3 here is CASSLEGVAGNTIYF. The CDR3 region has the DNA TGTGCCAGCAGTTTGGAAGGGGTTGCGGGAAACACCATATATTTT.

The CDR3 sequence: CASSPIAGDTYNEQFF. For the CDR3, the DNA is TGTGCCAGCTCACCCATAGCGGGAGACACCTACAATGAGCAGTTCTTC. J is TRBJ2-1 and V is TRBV18; 9 nucleotides line up with TRBD2. With V trimmed by 3 bases and J by 2 bases, 5 bases remained unmatched. From germline, CDR1 is KGHSH and CDR2 LQKENI. The CDR3 spans 16 residues.

This rearrangement joins TRBV7-2 to TRBJ2-3, with 13 bases fitting TRBD2. This CDR3 is built from 17 residues. Germline-derived CDR1 and CDR2 are SGHTA and FQGNSA. J was trimmed by 4 bases and V by 3 bases; bases with no gene match: 7. The CDR3 region has the DNA TGTGCCAGCAGCTTGGAACTAGCGGGAGGGGGCGCAGATACGCAGTATTTT. Protein: CASSLELAGGGADTQYF.

The gene calls are TRBV11-1 and TRBJ1-5, with D tentatively TRBD1 (6 bases). This CDR3 has 13 residues. Trimming cost V 2 bases and J 9 bases, with 11 bases left between them. Germline V lookup: CDR1 SGHAT, CDR2 FQDESV (reference sequence). The CDR3 DNA sequence: TGTGCCAGCAGCTTACACAGGGCATCGCCCCAGCATTTT. This translates into CASSLHRASPQHF.